This TCR beta chain is from a study of blood T cell repertoires in COVID-19. Study-level information: Sources were T cells, B-cell-depleted T cells, or PBMCs; the material itself was cDNA or gDNA.

Cohort placement rested on clinical history that participants reported themselves. Assay used: immunoSEQ multiplex PCR; TCRdb lists only in-frame clones, some missing. The data hold 350,000 or so clones, with approximately 84% observed a single time. CDR3 length: 15 residues. CDR1 and CDR2 from the germline V gene are MDHEN and SYDVKM. J was trimmed by 4 bases and V by 3 bases; bases with no gene match: 7. The receptor comes from a woman aged 30 to 39 who had recovered from COVID-19. Sequences were obtained from PBMCs or T cells enriched from blood (not recorded which). The rearrangement links TRBV28 to TRBJ1-2; 8 bases fit TRBD1. For the CDR3, the DNA is TGTGCCAGCAGTTTCCTCGGACAGGGTGGCTATGGCTACACCTTC. It codes for CASSFLGQGGYGYTF.